This TCR beta chain was sequenced during a study of ipilimumab plus nivolumab after autologous stem cell transplantation. For the study at large: Both relapsed and primary refractory DLBCL were included. Overall study results and limits: Authors suggest TCR repertoire, Treg phenotype and gut microbiota support further study.

Checkpoint therapy with ipilimumab 1 mg/kg began 14 to 28 days after transplant. Patients got 3 mg/kg IV nivolumab weeks 1, 4, 7, 10, then biweekly through week 26. With regard to this clone: Its specificity is not known.

Sequencing was performed with immunoSEQ multiplex PCR; in TCRdb, only in-frame clones are kept and a portion is missing. The sample has more than 20,000 clones, 75% to 85% seen once. CDR1 is SEHNR and CDR2 is FQNEAQ in the germline V gene (reference sequence). The CDR3 has 16 residues. Trimming left V 2 bases short and J 4 bases short, with 17 bases between. The clonotype originates from a male donor with diffuse large B-cell lymphoma. Material: PBMCs, obtained in a trial of ipilimumab plus nivolumab as post-transplant consolidation. The chain combines TRBV7-9 with TRBJ2-5; D is possibly TRBD1 (5 bases). CDR3 in DNA: TGTGCCAGCAGCTTAATCACGGTGCAGGGCGTAGAGACCCAGTACTTC. Translating gives CASSLITVQGVETQYF. Based on the CDR3 plus reference TRBV7-9 and TRBJ2-5, the full variable domain is DTGVSQNPRHKITKRGQNVTFRCDPISEHNRLYWYRQTLGQGPEFLTYFQNEAQLEKSRLLSDRFSAERPKGSFSTLEIQRTEQGDSAMYLCASSLITVQGVETQYFGPGTRLLVL.